This T cell receptor beta chain stems from a study of cytomegalovirus exposure and HLA in healthy donors. From germline, CDR1 is SNHLY and CDR2 FYNNEI. The CDR3 consists of 14 residues. J was trimmed by 2 bases and V by 4 bases; bases with no gene match: 3. Amplification used 60 Vbeta primers and 13 Jbeta primers. Profiling relied on immunoSEQ multiplex PCR, and the TCRdb table lists in-frame clones only, not all of them. The sample shows approximately 150,000 clones, over 80% of them seen only once. This clone has only one observation. Sequenced input: PBMCs. The sequence came from a woman aged 25 to 39 in good health and CMV-seronegative. This chain links TRBV2 with TRBJ1-1, with 8 bases lining up with TRBD1. CDR3 DNA: TGTGCCAGCAGTGGGGACAGGACTAACACTGAAGCTTTCTTT. Translation: CASSGDRTNTEAFF.